These 29 T cell receptor beta chains were sequenced from one sample in a study of vaccination effects on CD4 cells after COVID-19. Using viral peptide pools, the ViraFEST assay grew out antigen-specific CD4+ T cells prior to sequencing. Isolation of CD4+ T cells took place after approximately 10 days of culture. Vaccine recipients had no previous SARS-CoV-2 infection; their nucleocapsid antibodies were negative. Their antigens are not known. Clones were sequenced by immunoSEQ multiplex PCR, and TCRdb holds only the in-frame ones, with some missing. The table shows about 65,000 clones, with 76% occurring only once. Material: CD4+ T cells from PBMCs cultured with HCoV-NL63 spike peptides, obtained before COVID-19 vaccination. These TCRs come from a human donor who received a COVID-19 vaccine.

The chain joins TRBV9 to TRBJ2-3; 11 bases match TRBD2. The germline CDR1 and CDR2 sequences are SGDLS and YYNGEE. V was pared by 4 bases and J by 6 bases, with 10 bases of the junction left unmatched. This CDR3 region has 16 residues. CDR3 coding DNA: TGTGCCAGCAGCCCCCACCTAGCGGGGGGAAGCGATACGCAGTATTTT. It specifies CASSPHLAGGSDTQYF.

The chain couples TRBV18 to TRBJ2-1; the D is unclear. The CDR3 covers 16 residues. Germline V gene data show CDR1 as KGHSH and CDR2 as LQKENI. The V end lost 2 bases, the J end lost 0 bases, and 11 bases lay between the germline ends. This chain's CDR3 is CASSPVLSHSYNEQFF. CDR3 sequence (DNA): TGTGCCAGCTCACCAGTTTTATCCCACTCCTACAATGAGCAGTTCTTC.

The chain employs TRBV5-6 and TRBJ1-4; D call uncertain. The CDR3 is 15 amino acids. Germline assignment: CDR1 SGHDT and CDR2 YYEEEE. V lost 0 bases and J 2 bases, leaving 8 bases between the germline ends. CDR3 DNA sequence: TGTGCCAGCAGCTTGGCCGGAGTTACTAATGAAAAACTGTTTTTT. As protein: CASSLAGVTNEKLFF. The whole variable domain, filled in from reference TRBV5-6 and TRBJ1-4, reads DAGVTQSPTHLIKTRGQQVTLRCSPKSGHDTVSWYQQALGQGPQFIFQYYEEEERQRGNFPDRFSGHQFPNYSSELNVNALLLGDSALYLCASSLAGVTNEKLFFGSGTQLSVL.

V usage is TRBV3-1 (or the pseudogene TRBV3-2) and J usage is TRBJ1-6, with D uncertain. This CDR3 spans 14 amino acids. Trimming cost V 7 bases and J 10 bases, with 17 bases left between them. The V gene's germline CDR1 is LGHDT and CDR2 YNNKEL (reference sequence). The CDR3 sequence is CASNRKLAGSPLHF. The CDR3 DNA reads TGTGCCAGCAACCGAAAACTAGCGGGGTCACCCCTCCACTTT.

The gene calls are TRBV10-2 and TRBJ2-7; unclear D gene. This CDR3 is built from 12 residues. V lost 0 bases to trimming and J lost 5 bases, with 5 bases between them. Germline-derived CDR1 and CDR2 are WSHSY and SAAADI. The CDR3 sequence is CASSESYNEQYV. The DNA for the CDR3 is TGCGCCAGCAGTGAGTCGTATAACGAGCAGTACGTC.

The table lists this clone with a few counts. The J gene is TRBJ1-5, the V gene TRBV6-5; D is ambiguous. Germline lookup yields CDR1 MNHEY and CDR2 SVGAGI. The CDR3 runs to 13 residues. With 8 bases removed from V and 3 bases from J, the gap between germline ends came to 11 bases. For the CDR3, the DNA is TGTGCCAGCGGGAGGCAGGTCAATCAGCCCCAGCATTTT. Its translation: CASGRQVNQPQHF.

A few counts support this clone. The rearrangement joins TRBV19 to TRBJ1-6, with TRBD1 matching 7 bases. This CDR3 region has 13 residues. Germline CDR1 is LNHDA and CDR2 is SQIVND (reference sequence). J was trimmed by 7 bases and V by 8 bases; bases with no gene match: 5. As DNA, the CDR3 is TGTGCCAGTGGCCGGGACAGCAATTCACCCCTCCACTTT. This sequence encodes CASGRDSNSPLHF.

CDR3 sequence reads: CASSLLALFQETQYF. The CDR3 DNA is TGCGCCAGCAGCCTGTTAGCCCTGTTCCAAGAGACCCAGTACTTC. The rearrangement links TRBV5-1 to TRBJ2-5; D call uncertain. The CDR3 consists of 15 residues. The germline CDR1 and CDR2 sequences are SGHRS and YFSETQ. The V gene lost 4 bases and the J gene lost 1 base, with 14 bases spanning the gap.

CDR3 in amino acids: CASSDSSLAGGTTDTQYF. DNA for the CDR3: TGTGCCAGCAGTGACTCGAGCCTAGCGGGGGGGACCACAGATACGCAGTATTTT. The chain employs TRBV6-4 and TRBJ2-3; 12 nucleotides match TRBD2. The CDR3 sequence is 18 residues long. Losses at the gene ends were 0 bases for V and 2 bases for J; bases not matched to a gene: 6. The V gene's germline CDR1 is MRHNA and CDR2 SNTAGT.

This clone was detected a few times. This chain links TRBV7-9 with TRBJ1-5; 7 positions agree with TRBD1. The CDR3 totals 14 residues. The V gene's germline CDR1 is SEHNR and CDR2 FQNEAQ (reference sequence). After removal of 4 bases from V and 3 bases from J, the junction contained 3 bases not matched to a gene. CDR3: CASSWGTVNQPQHF. CDR3 nucleotides: TGTGCCAGCAGCTGGGGGACAGTCAATCAGCCCCAGCATTTT.

The sample holds one count of this clone. V gene TRBV7-8 combines with J gene TRBJ1-3, with D possibly matching TRBD1 (5 bases). The V end was cut by 1 base, the J end by 0 bases, with 16 bases between. The CDR3 has 18 amino acids. The V gene's germline CDR1 is SGHVS and CDR2 FQNEAQ. The CDR3: CASSLDSFVGPSGNTIYF. The CDR3 DNA reads TGTGCCAGCAGCTTAGACTCGTTCGTGGGACCCTCTGGAAACACCATATATTTT.

V gene TRBV5-8 combines with J gene TRBJ2-5; D remains ambiguous. The CDR3 is 12 residues long. CDR1 is SGHTS, CDR2 YDEGEE, per germline. The V and J ends lost 1 base and 7 bases respectively, with 8 bases between them. The CDR3 loop is CASSLKLGTQYF. The CDR3 DNA is TGTGCCAGCAGCTTGAAGCTTGGGACCCAGTACTTC.

Here the CDR3 reads CASSLGTGGAGETQYF. DNA for the CDR3: TGCGCCAGCAGCTTGGGTACAGGTGGGGCTGGAGAGACCCAGTACTTC. This rearrangement joins TRBV5-1 to TRBJ2-5, with D tentatively TRBD1 (5 bases). Trimming removed 0 bases at V and 4 bases at J, with 16 bases between. The germline gives CDR1 SGHRS, CDR2 YFSETQ. The CDR3 contains 16 residues.

The rearrangement links TRBV24-1 to TRBJ2-5; 9 bases fit TRBD2. The CDR3 is 15 amino acids. The V gene end was trimmed by 4 bases and the J gene end by 2 bases; junction bases not matched to a gene: 4. Germline V CDR1 and CDR2: KGHDR, SFDVKD. This CDR3 reads CATSEPLAGQETQYF. CDR3 DNA sequence: TGTGCCACCAGTGAACCCCTAGCGGGGCAAGAGACCCAGTACTTC.

The chain is built from TRBV12-5 and TRBJ2-5, with D tentatively TRBD2 (5 bases). V gave up 2 bases and J gave up 5 bases, with 24 bases separating them. The germline CDR1 and CDR2 sequences are LGHNT and FRNRAP. The CDR3 covers 18 residues. CDR3 loop: CASGLIHDGVVIGETQYF. Written as DNA, the CDR3 is TGTGCTAGTGGTTTGATCCACGACGGGGTAGTAATTGGGGAGACCCAGTACTTC.

The chain links TRBV20-1 to TRBJ2-3, with a weak D call TRBD2 (6 bases). The V and J ends lost 2 bases and 6 bases respectively, with 6 bases between them. The CDR3 totals 11 residues. The V gene's germline CDR1 is DFQATT and CDR2 SNEGSKA (reference sequence). The CDR3 spells CSARRGDTQYF. The CDR3 DNA reads TGCAGTGCTAGACGGGGGGATACGCAGTATTTT.

This clone was counted only a few times. This chain joins TRBV5-1 and TRBJ2-6; 7 nucleotides match TRBD1. CDR1 and CDR2 (germline): SGHRS, YFSETQ. The ends lost 4 bases at V and 0 bases at J; junction bases unmatched: 4. The CDR3 is 16 residues long. CDR3 residues: CASSGAGGSGANVLTF. CDR3 coding DNA: TGCGCCAGCAGCGGGGCAGGGGGCTCTGGGGCCAACGTCCTGACTTTC.

The chain has TRBV5-8 and TRBJ2-5; D remains unclear. The V end was cut by 2 bases, the J end by 2 bases, with 10 bases between. The CDR3 has 14 residues. Germline V gene data show CDR1 as SGHTS and CDR2 as YDEGEE. The CDR3 protein is CASSFGRIQETQYF. The CDR3 DNA follows: TGTGCCAGCAGCTTTGGGCGGATTCAAGAGACCCAGTACTTC.

V gene TRBV2 combines with J gene TRBJ2-7, with TRBD2 matching over 11 bases. Germline lookup yields CDR1 SNHLY and CDR2 FYNNEI. The CDR3 loop spans 15 amino acids. The V gene end was trimmed by 1 base and the J gene end by 6 bases; junction bases not matched to a gene: 5. CDR3 in amino acids: CASSEGTSGRLEQYV. In DNA, the CDR3 is TGTGCCAGCAGTGAAGGGACTAGCGGGCGGCTCGAGCAGTACGTC.

This clone has only a few counts. The chain uses TRBV24-1 and TRBJ2-5, with 7 bases matching TRBD1. V shed 5 bases and J 1 base; nucleotides not matched to a gene: 6. The CDR3 length is 15 residues. Germline values: CDR1 KGHDR, CDR2 SFDVKD. The CDR3 nucleotides are TGTGCCACCAGTGGCCCAGGGACAGTCCAAGAGACCCAGTACTTC. As protein: CATSGPGTVQETQYF.

As for this clone: The DNA is omitted, as the CDR3 cannot be located on it reliably, and the CDR3 follows TCRdb's listing. V gene TRBV5-5 combines with J gene TRBJ2-5; the D call of TRBD2 is as the table states it, not checked on the DNA. Germline V gene lookup returns CDR1 SGHKS and CDR2 YYEKEE (reference sequence). Termini included, the CDR3 measures 15 amino acids. The CDR3 loop is CASSFRFGVQETQYF.

The chain uses TRBV5-1 and TRBJ2-5; 8 positions agree with TRBD2. Trimming at V came to 0 bases and at J to 1 base, leaving 5 bases not matched to a gene. The CDR3 length is 16 residues. Per germline, CDR1 SGHRS and CDR2 YFSETQ. The CDR3 bases are TGCGCCAGCAGCTTGGCCCCGAGCGGGGGCCAAGAGACCCAGTACTTC. Protein: CASSLAPSGGQETQYF.

This clone was seen only once. The V gene is TRBV6-5, the J gene TRBJ2-3, with D perhaps TRBD1 or TRBD2 (5 bases each). The germline V gene has CDR1 MNHEY and CDR2 SVGAGI. Trimming pared 0 bases from V and 0 bases from J, leaving 10 bases between. The CDR3 extends over 16 amino acids. CDR3 DNA sequence: TGTGCCAGCAGTTACTCGGGACGGACTAGCACAGATACGCAGTATTTT. It translates to CASSYSGRTSTDTQYF.

The V gene is TRBV19, the J gene TRBJ1-5; the match to TRBD1 covers 7 bases. CDR3 length equals 15 residues. V lost 7 bases to trimming and J lost 4 bases; unmatched junction nucleotides: 10. Germline V gene lookup returns CDR1 LNHDA and CDR2 SQIVND (reference sequence). The CDR3 reads CASKSSRQGNQPQHF. CDR3 nucleotide sequence: TGTGCCAGTAAATCCTCGAGACAGGGAAATCAGCCCCAGCATTTT.

This clone has just a few counts. The V gene is TRBV10-3, the J gene TRBJ1-3, with no clear D. CDR3 length: 16 residues. The germline CDR1 and CDR2 sequences are ENHRY and SYGVKD. Trimming pared 3 bases from V and 2 bases from J, leaving 14 bases between. The CDR3 protein is CAISDPGFSTGNTIYF. The CDR3 DNA reads as TGTGCCATCAGTGACCCCGGGTTCTCTACTGGAAACACCATATATTTT.

The chain couples TRBV6-6 to TRBJ2-7; the D is unclear. Per the germline V gene, CDR1 is MNHNY and CDR2 is SVGAGI (reference sequence). The V gene lost 4 bases and the J gene lost 7 bases, with 11 bases spanning the gap. This CDR3 region has 12 residues. As DNA, the CDR3 is TGTGCCAGCAGTTTTTCAAACGGGGAGCAGTACGTC. The encoded protein is CASSFSNGEQYV.

The rearrangement uses TRBV6-2 or TRBV6-3 and TRBJ1-6, with D possibly matching TRBD1 (5 bases). In germline, CDR1 is MNHEY, CDR2 SVGEGT. The CDR3 totals 14 residues. The V and J ends lost 2 bases and 7 bases respectively, with 9 bases between them. As DNA, the CDR3 is TGTGCCAGCAGTTACGTGGGACCAAATTCACCCCTCCACTTT. It translates to CASSYVGPNSPLHF.

This sequence joins TRBV7-3 and TRBJ2-3; possible D gene TRBD2, 6 bases. Germline V CDR1 and CDR2: SGHTA, FQGTGA. Trimming shortened V by 1 base and J by 2 bases, and 10 bases separated the two germline ends. The CDR3 contains 15 residues. CDR3 residues: CASSLMGLLTDTQYF. CDR3 bases: TGTGCCAGCAGCTTAATGGGACTCCTCACAGATACGCAGTATTTT.

This chain uses TRBV30 with TRBJ2-6, with 9 bases that match TRBD1. The CDR3 contains 17 residues. Germline trimming cut 3 bases from V and 0 bases from J; bases unmatched to any gene: 6. Germline V lookup: CDR1 GTSNPN, CDR2 SVGIG (reference sequence). The CDR3 is CAWSPGQGISGANVLTF. The CDR3 DNA is TGTGCCTGGAGCCCGGGACAGGGTATCTCTGGGGCCAACGTCCTGACTTTC.